This paragraph reports one T cell receptor (beta chain). Its antigen is currently unknown. This sample stems from a study of shared clonotypes between healthy human individuals. Study-wide findings and caveats: Of the naive CD4 clonotypes, roughly 5% were shared across a handful of donors. Sampling included only blood; tissue repertoires likely differ.

This CDR3 region has 15 residues. Germline CDR1 reads MGHRA; CDR2 reads YSYEKL. V lost 0 bases, J lost 3 bases, and 12 bases lay in between. The table came from immunoSEQ multiplex PCR; TCRdb's copy has only in-frame clones and leaves some out. This sample has some 2 million clones, with about 95% found just once. Terminally differentiated effector memory CD45RA+ cells were excluded by CCR7 positive selection of CD45RO-negative cells. The genes are TRBV4-1 and TRBJ2-7, with D possibly TRBD1 on 6 matching bases. Specimen: naive CD8+ T cells sorted from blood. This clonotype was obtained from a man in his late teens or twenties in good health. Here the CDR3 reads CASSQDEGDDYEQYF. CDR3 DNA: TGCGCCAGCAGCCAAGATGAGGGGGACGACTACGAGCAGTACTTC.